A selection of T cell receptor beta chains follows, all from one sample in a study of OX40 agonist ivuxolimab in advanced cancers. Some clones are missing from TCRdb's copy, which holds only in-frame ones; the method was immunoSEQ multiplex PCR. The data contain over 10,000 clones, around 80% of them singletons. The sequences come from CD4+ or CD8+ T cells sorted from blood, collected in a trial of the OX40 agonist ivuxolimab. These receptors were obtained from an adult with an advanced solid tumor such as melanoma, head and neck, liver or kidney cancer. The CDR3 runs from the conserved cysteine through the conserved F or W. The order of the fields is D gene, V gene, clone size, J gene, CDR3 DNA, CDR3 protein. A D gene is named only where the DNA matches it firmly. Clone size is shown for a subset of rows, as once, few, many or a class of expanded clone.

-	TRBV5-5	-	TRBJ2-1	TGTGCCAGCAGCTTGGTTAGGACTCTAAATTACAATGAGCAGTTCTTC	CASSLVRTLNYNEQFF
TRBD1	TRBV6-5	-	TRBJ1-2	TGTGCCAGCAGAGCAGGGACAGAATATGGCTACACCTTC	CASRAGTEYGYTF
-	TRBV5-4	once	TRBJ1-4	TGTGCCAGCAGCTTGACAGGACATGCAACTAATGAAAAACTGTTTTTT	CASSLTGHATNEKLFF
-	TRBV27	-	TRBJ2-7	TGTGCCAGCAGTCCCACGGGGTACTACTCCTACGAGCAGTACTTC	CASSPTGYYSYEQYF
-	TRBV29-1	-	TRBJ2-7	TGCAGCGTTGAGAGGGATCGGAGCGAGCAGTACTTC	CSVERDRSEQYF
-	TRBV19	-	TRBJ2-1	TGTGCCAGTAGACAGGGAGGGAGCTCCTACAATGAGCAGTTCTTC	CASRQGGSSYNEQFF
-	TRBV5-4	-	TRBJ2-7	TGTGCCAGCAGCTTGGACGACGGGGGCAGCTCCTACGAGCAGTACTTC	CASSLDDGGSSYEQYF
TRBD2	TRBV2	-	TRBJ2-3	TGTGCCAGCAGTGAAGGACTAGCGGGGTATTTT	CASSEGLAGYF
-	TRBV30	-	TRBJ1-1	TGTGCCTCTTCTCCCCCGAGGGCCACTGAAGCTTTCTTT	CASSPPRATEAFF
TRBD1	TRBV6-5	few	TRBJ1-1	TGTGCCAGCAGTTACTCCGGGACAGGGCTTTTCTTT	CASSYSGTGLFF
TRBD2	TRBV10-2	-	TRBJ2-7	TGCGCCAGCAAAGGAGCGGGAGACCTCTACGAGCAGTACTTC	CASKGAGDLYEQYF
TRBD1	TRBV28	medium-sized	TRBJ2-1	TGTGCCAGCAGTTCCTGGGACAGGGAATGGAATGAGCAGTTCTTC	CASSSWDREWNEQFF
-	TRBV27	-	TRBJ1-1	TGTGCCAGCACCCTGGTGGGGGGGGCGACTGAAGCTTTCTTT	CASTLVGGATEAFF
-	TRBV13	-	TRBJ2-7	TGTGCCAGCAGCTCTGCAGACGTCTACGAGCAGTACTTC	CASSSADVYEQYF
TRBD2	TRBV10-1	-	TRBJ2-1	TGCGCCAGCAGTGAGTCTCGTAGCGGGAGGGCCTACAATGAGCAGTTCTTC	CASSESRSGRAYNEQFF
-	TRBV5-1	-	TRBJ1-1	TGCGCCAGCAGGACACAGGTTTACCTCGGCGGGTACACTGAAGCTTTCTTT	CASRTQVYLGGYTEAFF
TRBD2	TRBV7-9	-	TRBJ2-3	TGTGCCAGCAGGGCTCTAGCGGGAGGGCAGGGAGATACGCAGTATTTT	CASRALAGGQGDTQYF
-	TRBV6-1	-	TRBJ1-5	TGTGCCAGCAGTGAAGTGAGCGGCCAGGGCAATCAGCCCCAGCATTTT	CASSEVSGQGNQPQHF
-	TRBV6-5	-	TRBJ2-3	TGTGCCACCTCCTGGGACCAGGGAACAGATACGCAGTATTTT	CATSWDQGTDTQYF
-	TRBV19	-	TRBJ2-7	TGTGCCAGTAGTTCTGCCCTTGGGGAAGGGTACGAGCAGTACTTC	CASSSALGEGYEQYF
-	TRBV7-9	-	TRBJ2-1	TGTGCCAGCAGCCTCCCGATCGGCGAGCAGTTCTTC	CASSLPIGEQFF
-	TRBV6-1	-	TRBJ2-3	TGTGCCAGCCGATCCCCTAGCACAGATACGCAGTATTTT	CASRSPSTDTQYF
-	TRBV7-9	-	TRBJ2-1	TGTGCCAGCAGCATCGACAGGAGCTCCTACAATGAGCAGTTCTTC	CASSIDRSSYNEQFF
-	TRBV27	-	TRBJ1-5	TGTGCCAGCACCTCAAGGGGGGCCAATCAGCCCCAGCATTTT	CASTSRGANQPQHF
-	TRBV6-6	-	TRBJ2-7	TGTGCCAGCAGTACGGTGGGGACCCACGAGCAGTACTTC	CASSTVGTHEQYF